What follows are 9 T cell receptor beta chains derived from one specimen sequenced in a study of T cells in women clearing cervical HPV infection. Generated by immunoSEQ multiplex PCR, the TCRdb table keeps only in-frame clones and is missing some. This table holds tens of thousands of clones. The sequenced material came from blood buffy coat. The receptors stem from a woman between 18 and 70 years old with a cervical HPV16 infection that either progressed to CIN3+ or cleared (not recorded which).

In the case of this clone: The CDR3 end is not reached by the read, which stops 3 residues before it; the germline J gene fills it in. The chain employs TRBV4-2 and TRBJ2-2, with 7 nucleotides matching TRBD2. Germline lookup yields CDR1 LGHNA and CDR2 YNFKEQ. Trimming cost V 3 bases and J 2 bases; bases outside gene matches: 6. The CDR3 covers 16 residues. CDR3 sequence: CASSQDTGGNTGELFF. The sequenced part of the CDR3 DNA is TGTGCCAGCAGCCAGGACACGGGGGGAAACACCGGGGAG.

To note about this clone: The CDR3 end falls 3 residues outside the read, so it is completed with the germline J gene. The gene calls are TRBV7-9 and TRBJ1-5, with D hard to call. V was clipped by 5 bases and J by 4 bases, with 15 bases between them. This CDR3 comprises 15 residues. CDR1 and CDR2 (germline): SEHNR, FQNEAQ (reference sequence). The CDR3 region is CASSLSASGNQPQHF. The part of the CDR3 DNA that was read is TGTGCCAGCAGCCTGTCCGCCAGTGGTAATCAGCCC.

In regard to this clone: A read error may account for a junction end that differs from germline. The CDR3 DNA, read in part, is TGCGCCAGCAGCCAAGAGGACAGGGGACTAACCGGGGAG. Protein product: CASSQEDRGLTGE. The whole CDR3 is CASSQEDRGLTGELFF. V usage is TRBV4-2 and J usage is TRBJ2-2; 9 positions match TRBD1. The read terminates 3 residues before the CDR3 end, so the remaining end is supplied by the germline J gene. CDR1 LGHNA and CDR2 YNFKEQ come from the germline V gene. The CDR3 has 16 amino acids.

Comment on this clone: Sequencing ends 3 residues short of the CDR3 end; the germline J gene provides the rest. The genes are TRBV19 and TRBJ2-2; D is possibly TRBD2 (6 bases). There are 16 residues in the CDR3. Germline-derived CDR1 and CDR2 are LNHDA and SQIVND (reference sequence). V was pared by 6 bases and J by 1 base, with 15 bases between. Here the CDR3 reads CASRRGGDGNTGELFF. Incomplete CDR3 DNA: TGTGCCAGTAGGCGAGGCGGGGACGGGAACACCGGGGAG. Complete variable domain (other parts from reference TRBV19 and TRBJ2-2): DGGITQSPKYLFRKEGQNVTLSCEQNLNHDAMYWYRQDPGQGLRLIYYSQIVNDFQKGDIAEGYSVSREKKESFPLTVTSAQKNPTAFYLCASRRGGDGNTGELFFGEGSRLTVL.

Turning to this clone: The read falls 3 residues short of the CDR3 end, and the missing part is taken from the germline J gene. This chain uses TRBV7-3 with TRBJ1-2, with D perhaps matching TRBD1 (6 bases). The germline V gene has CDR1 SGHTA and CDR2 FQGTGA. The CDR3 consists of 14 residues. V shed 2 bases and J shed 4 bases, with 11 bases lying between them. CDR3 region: CASSLSGTTYGYTF. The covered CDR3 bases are TGTGCCAGCAGCTTATCCGGGACAACCTATGGC.

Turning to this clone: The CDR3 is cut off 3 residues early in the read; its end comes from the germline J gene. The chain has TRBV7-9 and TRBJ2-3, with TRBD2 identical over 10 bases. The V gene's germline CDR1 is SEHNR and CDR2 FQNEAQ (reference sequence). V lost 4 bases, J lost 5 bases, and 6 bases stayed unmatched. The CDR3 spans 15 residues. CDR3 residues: CASSSSGGAGDTQYF. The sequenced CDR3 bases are TGTGCCAGCAGCTCAAGCGGGGGGGCTGGAGATACG.

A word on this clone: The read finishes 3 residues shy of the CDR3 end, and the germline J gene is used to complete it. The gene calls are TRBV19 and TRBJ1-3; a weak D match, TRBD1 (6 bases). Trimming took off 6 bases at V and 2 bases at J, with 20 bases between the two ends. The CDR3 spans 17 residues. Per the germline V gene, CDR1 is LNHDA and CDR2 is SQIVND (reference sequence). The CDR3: CASSTNTGKGPGNTIYF. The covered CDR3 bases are TGTGCCAGTAGCACCAATACAGGGAAAGGGCCTGGAAACACC. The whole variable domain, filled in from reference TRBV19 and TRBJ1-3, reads DGGITQSPKYLFRKEGQNVTLSCEQNLNHDAMYWYRQDPGQGLRLIYYSQIVNDFQKGDIAEGYSVSREKKESFPLTVTSAQKNPTAFYLCASSTNTGKGPGNTIYFGEGSWLTVV.

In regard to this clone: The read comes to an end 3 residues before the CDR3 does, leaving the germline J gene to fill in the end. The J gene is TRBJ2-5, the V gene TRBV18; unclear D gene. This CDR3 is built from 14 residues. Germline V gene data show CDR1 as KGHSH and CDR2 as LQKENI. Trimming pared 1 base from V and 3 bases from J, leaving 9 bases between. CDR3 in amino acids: CASSPLAPKETQYF. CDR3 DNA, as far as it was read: TGTGCCAGCTCACCACTAGCTCCAAAAGAGACC.

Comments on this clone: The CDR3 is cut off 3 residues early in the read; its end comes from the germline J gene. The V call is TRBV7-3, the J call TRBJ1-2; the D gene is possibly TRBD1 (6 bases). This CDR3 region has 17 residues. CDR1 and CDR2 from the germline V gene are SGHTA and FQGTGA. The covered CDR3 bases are TGTGCCAGCACGCGAGGGGGGGCAGGGGCTTCAGGTAATGAC. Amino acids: CASTRGGAGASGND. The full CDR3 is CASTRGGAGASGNDYTF.